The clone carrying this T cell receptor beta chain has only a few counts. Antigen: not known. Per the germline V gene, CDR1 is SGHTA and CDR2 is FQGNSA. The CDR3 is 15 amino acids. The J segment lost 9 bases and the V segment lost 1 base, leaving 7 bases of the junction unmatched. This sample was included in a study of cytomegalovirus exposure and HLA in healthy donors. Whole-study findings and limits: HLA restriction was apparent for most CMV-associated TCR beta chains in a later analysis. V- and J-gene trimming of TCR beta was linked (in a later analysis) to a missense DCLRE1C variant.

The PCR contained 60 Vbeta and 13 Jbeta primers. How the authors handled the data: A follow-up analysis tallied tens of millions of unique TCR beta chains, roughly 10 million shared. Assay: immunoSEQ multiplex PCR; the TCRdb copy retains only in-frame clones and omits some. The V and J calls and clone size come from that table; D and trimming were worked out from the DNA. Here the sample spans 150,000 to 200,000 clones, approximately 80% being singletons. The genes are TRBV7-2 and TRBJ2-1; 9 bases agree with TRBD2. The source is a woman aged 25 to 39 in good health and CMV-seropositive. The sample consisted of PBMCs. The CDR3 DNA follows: TGTGCCAGCAGCTTAGAGGCGGGGGGGCGGTTTGAGCAGTTCTTC. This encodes CASSLEAGGRFEQFF.